The 23 T cell receptor beta chains reported below all come from one sample, sequenced in a study of T cells in localized non-small cell lung cancer. Profiled with immunoSEQ multiplex PCR; TCRdb holds only in-frame clones, not every one. The sample consists of approximately 3,000 clones, less than 30% of them appearing once. Sample: normal lung tissue next to the tumor, taken before any cancer treatment. These receptors came from a woman aged 40-70 years with stage I lung adenocarcinoma.

The gene calls are TRBV29-1 and TRBJ1-4, with D hard to call. CDR1 is SQVTM, CDR2 ANQGSEA, per germline. This CDR3 spans 13 amino acids. Between the trimmed V and J ends, which lost 7 bases and 0 bases, there was a span of 9 bases. The CDR3: CSARIATNEKLFF. CDR3 nucleotide sequence: TGCAGCGCCAGGATCGCAACTAATGAAAAACTGTTTTTT.

The chain links TRBV18 to TRBJ1-1; D not resolved. Germline V gene data show CDR1 as KGHSH and CDR2 as LQKENI. Trimming pared 2 bases from V and 0 bases from J, leaving 10 bases between. The CDR3 contains 15 residues. CDR3 DNA sequence: TGTGCCAGCTCACCAGCGGCGGATATGAACACTGAAGCTTTCTTT. It is translated as CASSPAADMNTEAFF.

This chain uses TRBV11-3 with TRBJ2-6; TRBD1 or TRBD2 may be the D gene (5 bases each). The CDR3 has 17 amino acids. Between the trimmed V and J ends, which lost 4 bases and 0 bases, there was a span of 13 bases. Per germline, CDR1 SGHNT and CDR2 YENEEA. This CDR3 is CASSSSGTHSGANVLTF. The CDR3 nucleotides read TGTGCCAGCAGCTCGTCCGGGACCCACTCTGGGGCCAACGTCCTGACTTTC. Full variable domain (remainder filled in from reference TRBV11-3 and TRBJ2-6): EAGVVQSPRYKIIEKKQPVAFWCNPISGHNTLYWYLQNLGQGPELLIRYENEEAVDDSQLPKDRFSAERLKGVDSTLKIQPAELGDSAVYLCASSSSGTHSGANVLTFGAGSRLTVL.

The chain combines TRBV6-8 with TRBJ1-1; 9 positions agree with TRBD1. Trimming at V came to 5 bases and at J to 4 bases, leaving 8 bases not matched to a gene. The CDR3 has 15 amino acids. CDR1 MNHGY and CDR2 SAAAGT come from the germline V gene. CDR3 sequence reads: CASSPRGTGTTEAFF. In DNA, the CDR3 is TGTGCCAGCAGTCCCCGCGGGACAGGGACCACTGAAGCTTTCTTT.

The chain carries TRBV6-8 and TRBJ2-2; 9 nucleotides agree with TRBD2. The V and J ends lost 0 bases and 7 bases, in that order; junction bases with no gene match: 9. The CDR3 loop spans 17 amino acids. Germline CDR1 MNHGY, CDR2 SAAAGT. As DNA, the CDR3 is TGTGCCAGCAGTTACTCGGGGTCGCGGGAGGGATACGGGGAGCTGTTTTTT. This encodes CASSYSGSREGYGELFF.

This clone was seen only a few times. V gene TRBV19 combines with J gene TRBJ2-2; maybe TRBD2 (6 bases). The V gene lost 9 bases and the J gene lost 1 base, with 12 bases spanning the gap. Germline V gene sequence: CDR1 LNHDA, CDR2 SQIVND (reference sequence). The CDR3 has 14 residues. The CDR3 spells CASKISGNTGELFF. The CDR3 DNA reads as TGTGCCAGCAAGATTAGCGGGAACACCGGGGAGCTGTTTTTT. Based on the CDR3 plus reference TRBV19 and TRBJ2-2, the full variable domain is DGGITQSPKYLFRKEGQNVTLSCEQNLNHDAMYWYRQDPGQGLRLIYYSQIVNDFQKGDIAEGYSVSREKKESFPLTVTSAQKNPTAFYLCASKISGNTGELFFGEGSRLTVL.

The V and J genes are TRBV7-6 and TRBJ2-5; TRBD1 is a possible D gene (6 bases). The CDR3 contains 14 residues. V was clipped by 5 bases and J by 6 bases, with 16 bases between them. CDR1 SGHVS and CDR2 FNYEAQ come from the germline V gene. Here the CDR3 DNA reads TGTGCCAGCAGCGAGATAGGCAGGGGAAAGACCCAGTACTTC. Encoded protein: CASSEIGRGKTQYF. The full variable domain, its missing parts supplied by reference TRBV7-6 and TRBJ2-5, is GAGVSQSPRYKVTKRGQDVALRCDPISGHVSLYWYRQALGQGPEFLTYFNYEAQQDKSGLPNDRFSAERPEGSISTLTIQRTEQRDSAMYRCASSEIGRGKTQYFGPGTRLLVL.

This chain joins TRBV30 and TRBJ2-3, with D perhaps TRBD1 or TRBD2 (6 bases each). CDR3 size: 14 residues. Germline V gene lookup returns CDR1 GTSNPN and CDR2 SVGIG (reference sequence). V gave up 0 bases and J gave up 7 bases, with 14 bases separating them. The CDR3 bases are TGTGCCTGGAGTGTAGGGGGGTCTGAGTATACGCAGTATTTT. Translating it yields CAWSVGGSEYTQYF. Full variable domain (outside the CDR3, taken from reference TRBV30 and TRBJ2-3): SQTIHQWPATLVQPVGSPLSLECTVEGTSNPNLYWYRQAAGRGLQLLFYSVGIGQISSEVPQNLSASRPQDRQFILSSKKLLLSDSGFYLCAWSVGGSEYTQYFGPGTRLTVL.

This clone was recorded a few times. V and J are TRBV9 and TRBJ1-4; the match to TRBD1 covers 10 bases. Germline loops: CDR1 SGDLS, CDR2 YYNGEE. V gave up 0 bases and J gave up 8 bases; unmatched junction bases: 10. This CDR3 has 17 residues. The CDR3 DNA reads as TGTGCCAGCAGCGTAGGGAGTCAAGACAGGGGGCGAGAAAAACTGTTTTTT. Its translation is CASSVGSQDRGREKLFF.

In its sample, this clone ranks as hyperexpanded. The rearrangement links TRBV6-8 to TRBJ1-5, with D perhaps matching TRBD1 (5 bases). This CDR3 is built from 13 residues. Germline V CDR1 and CDR2: MNHGY, SAAAGT. Trimming removed 8 bases at V and 3 bases at J, with 11 bases between. The CDR3 region has the DNA TGTGCCAGCGGGGCCGGGGTCAATCAGCCCCAGCATTTT. Translation gives CASGAGVNQPQHF.

This clone is medium-sized by share. The J gene is TRBJ2-3, the V gene TRBV11-3; 8 bases are shared with TRBD2. The CDR3 is 14 residues long. V gave up 5 bases and J gave up 2 bases; unmatched junction bases: 3. CDR1 and CDR2 (germline): SGHNT, YENEEA. In DNA, the CDR3 is TGTGCCAGCAGCCAGACTAGCGACACAGATACGCAGTATTTT. It specifies CASSQTSDTDTQYF.

This clone was counted only a few times. The rearrangement links TRBV10-3 to TRBJ2-3; perhaps TRBD1 as D (5 bases). CDR3 length: 14 amino acids. Germline assignment: CDR1 ENHRY and CDR2 SYGVKD. Trimming took off 10 bases at V and 0 bases at J, with 14 bases between the two ends. The CDR3: CASLLGASTDTQYF. The DNA of the CDR3 is TGTGCCAGCTTGCTAGGGGCTAGCACAGATACGCAGTATTTT.

The chain recombines TRBV28 with TRBJ1-2, with D uncertain. Germline loops: CDR1 MDHEN, CDR2 SYDVKM. Trimming pared 2 bases from V and 8 bases from J, leaving 21 bases between. This CDR3 is built from 16 residues. The CDR3 reads CASSLLSPGMPGGYTF. The CDR3 region has the DNA TGTGCCAGCAGTTTACTGTCCCCAGGAATGCCCGGCGGCTACACCTTC.

The gene calls are TRBV6-8 and TRBJ1-4, with D hard to call. Germline V lookup: CDR1 MNHGY, CDR2 SAAAGT. This CDR3 region has 16 residues. Trimming left V 2 bases short and J 0 bases short, with 10 bases between. As DNA, the CDR3 is TGTGCCAGCAGTTACCTAGGCTCCTCAACTAATGAAAAACTGTTTTTT. Amino acid sequence: CASSYLGSSTNEKLFF.

This clone was observed a handful of times. The rearrangement links TRBV6-8 to TRBJ1-2, with a possible D match to TRBD1 (5 bases). The germline CDR1 and CDR2 sequences are MNHGY and SAAAGT. V dropped 6 bases and J dropped 3 bases, with 17 bases sitting between them. The CDR3 loop spans 15 amino acids. The CDR3 bases are TGTGCCAGCAGGGATTCAGGGCGACCGGACTATGGCTACACCTTC. Amino acid sequence: CASRDSGRPDYGYTF.

This sequence joins TRBV18 and TRBJ1-1; D is undetermined. The CDR3 is 15 amino acids. Germline lookup yields CDR1 KGHSH and CDR2 LQKENI. Trimming removed 2 bases at V and 0 bases at J, with 10 bases between. The CDR3 DNA reads TGTGCCAGCTCACCAGGTGCAGTAATGAACACTGAAGCTTTCTTT. It translates to CASSPGAVMNTEAFF.

The V gene is TRBV1, the J gene TRBJ2-1; the table gives TRBD2 as D, unverified against the DNA. TRBV1 has pseudogene status. This CDR3 is built from 16 residues. This CDR3 is CATKEEVAGSYNEQFF. The CDR3 coding sequence is TGCGCCACCAAGGAAGAGGTGGCGGGTTCTTACAATGAGCAGTTCTTC.

This clone was observed a handful of times. This rearrangement joins TRBV11-3 to TRBJ2-2; 7 bases are a match to TRBD2. In germline, CDR1 is SGHNT, CDR2 YENEEA. This CDR3 spans 15 amino acids. V trimming: 4 bases; J trimming: 6 bases; junction bases outside the gene matches: 8. This chain's CDR3 is CASSWVNRGAGELFF. In nucleotides, the CDR3 is TGTGCCAGCAGCTGGGTTAACCGGGGGGCCGGGGAGCTGTTTTTT.

In DNA, the CDR3 is TGTGCCAGCAGCTCGGGCTCTACGGCAAAACTGTTTTTT. It translates to CASSSGSTAKLFF. The chain has TRBV7-2 and TRBJ1-4, with D hard to call. With 4 bases removed from V and 10 bases from J, the gap between germline ends came to 13 bases. The germline V gene encodes CDR1 SGHTA and CDR2 FQGNSA. CDR3 length equals 13 residues.

This clone has only a few counts. The V call is TRBV29-1, the J call TRBJ1-1; 8 nucleotides match TRBD1. V dropped 5 bases and J dropped 5; count of bases not matched to a gene: 7. The CDR3 extends over 13 amino acids. Germline CDR1 SQVTM, CDR2 ANQGSEA. The CDR3 region has the DNA TGCAGCGTTTCCGGACAGGGAAGGACTGAAGCTTTCTTT. It translates to CSVSGQGRTEAFF.

CDR3 residues: CASAPGAWGARTGYTEAFF. In DNA form, the CDR3 reads TGCGCCAGCGCTCCCGGGGCGTGGGGGGCGCGCACTGGGTACACTGAAGCTTTCTTT. The rearrangement uses TRBV1 and TRBJ1-1. TRBV1 is reported as a pseudogene. This CDR3 comprises 19 residues.

A few counts support this clone. This chain uses TRBV12-5 with TRBJ2-1, with D possibly TRBD2 on 6 matching bases. CDR1 and CDR2 from the germline V gene are LGHNT and FRNRAP. The CDR3 spans 15 residues. The CDR3 region has the DNA TGTGCCAGCACGGGGGATAACCTCTCTAAGAATGAGCAGTTCTTC. Encoded protein: CASTGDNLSKNEQFF.

V is TRBV10-2 and J is TRBJ2-3; 9 bases match TRBD1. Germline trimming cut 4 bases from V and 2 bases from J; bases unmatched to any gene: 4. The CDR3 has 15 amino acids. From germline, CDR1 is WSHSY and CDR2 SAAADI. The CDR3 loop reads CASSGTGEDTDTQYF. The CDR3 DNA reads as TGCGCCAGCAGTGGGACAGGGGAGGACACAGATACGCAGTATTTT.